These 4 T cell receptor beta chains share one sample of origin, sequenced in a study of CD8+ T cells in alopecia areata (dated by TCRdb to the late 2010s). The treatment or condition label of this sample denotes: oral pan-JAK inhibitor, 5-10 mg twice daily. The library was prepared using the immunoSEQ multiplex PCR assay. To provide template for TCR sequencing, every sample had RNA extracted and reverse transcribed into cDNA. The immuneACCESS repertoire file appears here via TCRdb, limited to in-frame rearrangements. These files lack a portion of the clones; in checked studies, under half of the deficit traces to unresolved V genes, and the cause of the others is not known. This sample holds 93,000 or so clones; approximately 90% were observed only once. The ten largest clonotypes hold around 10% of the sample. Sequenced material: CD8+ T cells sorted from blood, taken between weeks 30 and 35, from a patient treated with tofacitinib. The receptor source for this set is a human donor with alopecia areata.

V usage is TRBV2 and J usage is TRBJ2-1; a weak D match, TRBD1 (6 bases). The V end was cut by 7 bases, the J end by 9 bases, with 22 bases between. Germline V gene data show CDR1 as SNHLY and CDR2 as FYNNEI. The CDR3 is 15 amino acids. The CDR3 sequence: CASKVGNSRGGEQFF. CDR3 DNA: TGTGCCAGCAAGGTGGGGAACTCCAGGGGTGGTGAGCAGTTCTTC.

Only a few counts were recorded for this clone. The V call is TRBV4-2, the J call TRBJ2-7; 7 nucleotides align to TRBD2. Germline V gives CDR1 LGHNA, CDR2 YNFKEQ. V was pared by 0 bases and J by 3 bases, with 5 bases of the junction left unmatched. The CDR3 is made up of 15 amino acids. The DNA for the CDR3 is TGTGCCAGCAGCCAAGATCTCGGGGGGTACTACGAGCAGTACTTC. It yields the protein CASSQDLGGYYEQYF.

The V gene is TRBV5-1, the J gene TRBJ2-4, with 10 nucleotides matching TRBD1. Per the germline V gene, CDR1 is SGHRS and CDR2 is YFSETQ. Trimming at V came to 4 bases and at J to 6 bases, leaving 10 bases not matched to a gene. This CDR3 is built from 16 residues. The CDR3 DNA reads as TGCGCCAGCAGCCCCCCGAGTGGACAGGGGGTAAACATTCAGTACTTC. This codes for CASSPPSGQGVNIQYF.

This clone has a handful of counts. The V gene is TRBV30, the J gene TRBJ2-1; D is undetermined. The CDR3 is 13 amino acids. Germline CDR1 is GTSNPN and CDR2 is SVGIG (reference sequence). V was shortened by 4 bases and J by 1 base, with 8 bases between the two germline ends. The CDR3: CAWIQESYNEQFF. The DNA of the CDR3 is TGTGCCTGGATCCAGGAATCCTACAATGAGCAGTTCTTC.